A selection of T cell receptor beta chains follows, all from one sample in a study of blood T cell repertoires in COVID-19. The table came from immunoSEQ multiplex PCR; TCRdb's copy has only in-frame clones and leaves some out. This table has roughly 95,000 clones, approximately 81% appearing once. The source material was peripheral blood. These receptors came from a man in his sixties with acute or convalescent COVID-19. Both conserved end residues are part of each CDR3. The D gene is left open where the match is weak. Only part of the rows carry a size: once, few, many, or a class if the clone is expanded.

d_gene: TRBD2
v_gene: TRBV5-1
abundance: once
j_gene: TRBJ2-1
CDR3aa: CASSYSGGYNEQFF
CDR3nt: TGCGCCAGCAGCTATAGCGGGGGTTACAATGAGCAGTTCTTC

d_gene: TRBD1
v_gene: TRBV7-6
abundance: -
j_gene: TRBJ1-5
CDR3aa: CASSLRGPGSNQPQHF
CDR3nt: TGTGCCAGCAGCTTAAGGGGGCCGGGTAGCAATCAGCCCCAGCATTTT

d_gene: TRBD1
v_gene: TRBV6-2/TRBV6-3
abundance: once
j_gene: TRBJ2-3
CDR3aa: CASSFTDRVITDTQYF
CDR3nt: TGTGCCAGCAGTTTCACGGACAGGGTAATCACAGATACGCAGTATTTT

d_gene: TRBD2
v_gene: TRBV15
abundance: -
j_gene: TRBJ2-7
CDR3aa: CATSRDSGSGGYEQYF
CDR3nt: TGTGCCACCAGCAGAGATAGCGGTAGCGGGGGTTACGAGCAGTACTTC

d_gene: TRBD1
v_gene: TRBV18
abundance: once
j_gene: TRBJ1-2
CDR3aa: CASSSEDRGIGYTF
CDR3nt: TGTGCCAGCTCCTCGGAGGACAGGGGAATTGGCTACACCTTC

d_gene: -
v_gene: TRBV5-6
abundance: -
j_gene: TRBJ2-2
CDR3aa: CASSRGIDTGELFF
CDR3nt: TGTGCCAGCAGTCGGGGAATAGACACCGGGGAGCTGTTTTTT

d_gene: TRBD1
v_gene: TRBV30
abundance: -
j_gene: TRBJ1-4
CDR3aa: CAWRGDRGFTATNEKLFF
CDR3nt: TGTGCCTGGAGAGGGGACAGGGGTTTTACCGCAACTAATGAAAAACTGTTTTTT

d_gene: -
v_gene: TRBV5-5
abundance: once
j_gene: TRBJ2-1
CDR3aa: CASSPGGGEDEQFF
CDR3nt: TGTGCCAGCAGCCCAGGAGGTGGGGAAGACGAGCAGTTCTTC

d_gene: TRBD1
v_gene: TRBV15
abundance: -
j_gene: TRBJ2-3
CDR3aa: CATSSRTGQAQYF
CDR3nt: TGTGCCACCAGCTCTCGGACAGGTCAAGCGCAGTATTTT

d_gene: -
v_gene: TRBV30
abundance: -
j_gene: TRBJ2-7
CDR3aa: CAWSGSGGPIQYF
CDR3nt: TGTGCCTGGAGTGGTTCCGGGGGGCCAATACAGTACTTC

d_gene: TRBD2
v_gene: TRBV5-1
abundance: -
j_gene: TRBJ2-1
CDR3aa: CASSVGPRGAGGYNEQFF
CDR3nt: TGCGCCAGCAGCGTGGGCCCCAGGGGAGCGGGAGGCTACAATGAGCAGTTCTTC

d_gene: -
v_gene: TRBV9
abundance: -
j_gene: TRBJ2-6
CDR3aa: CASSSGSGANVLTF
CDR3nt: TGTGCCAGCAGCTCCGGCTCTGGGGCCAACGTCCTGACTTTC

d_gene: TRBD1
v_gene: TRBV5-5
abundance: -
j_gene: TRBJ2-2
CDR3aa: CASSFGTATGELFF
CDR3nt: TGTGCCAGCAGCTTTGGGACAGCAACCGGGGAGCTGTTTTTT

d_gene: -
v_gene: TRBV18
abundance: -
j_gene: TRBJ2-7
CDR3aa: CASSPPKGDEQYF
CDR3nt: TGTGCCAGCTCACCACCCAAGGGGGACGAGCAGTACTTC

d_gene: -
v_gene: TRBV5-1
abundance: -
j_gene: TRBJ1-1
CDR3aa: CASSPSGGSTEAFF
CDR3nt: TGCGCCAGCAGCCCGTCGGGGGGTAGCACTGAAGCTTTCTTT

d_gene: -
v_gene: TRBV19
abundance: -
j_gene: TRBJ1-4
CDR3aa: CASSLSGILNEKLFF
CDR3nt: TGTGCCAGTAGTTTATCCGGGATTCTCAATGAAAAACTGTTTTTT

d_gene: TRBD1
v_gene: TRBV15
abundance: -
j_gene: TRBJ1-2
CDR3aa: CATSTRDSLYGYTF
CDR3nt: TGTGCCACCAGCACCCGGGACAGCCTATATGGCTACACCTTC

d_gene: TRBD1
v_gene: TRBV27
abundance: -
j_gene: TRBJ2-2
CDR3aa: CASSLSMDRGFTGELFF
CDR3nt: TGTGCCAGCAGTTTATCTATGGACAGGGGCTTCACCGGGGAGCTGTTTTTT

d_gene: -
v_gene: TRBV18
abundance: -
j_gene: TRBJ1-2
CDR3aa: CASSPGDSNYGYTF
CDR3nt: TGTGCCAGCTCACCAGGTGACAGTAACTATGGCTACACCTTC

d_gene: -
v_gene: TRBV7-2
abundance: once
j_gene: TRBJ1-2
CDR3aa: CASSLFRTANYGYTF
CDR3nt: TGTGCCAGCAGCCTCTTTAGGACAGCTAACTATGGCTACACCTTC

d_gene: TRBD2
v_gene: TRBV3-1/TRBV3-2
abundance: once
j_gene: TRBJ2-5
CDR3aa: CASSFVAGAGGTQYF
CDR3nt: TGTGCCAGCAGCTTTGTAGCGGGAGCGGGGGGGACCCAGTACTTC

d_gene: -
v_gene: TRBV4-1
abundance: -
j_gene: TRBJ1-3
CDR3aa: CASSQDGVPRHGNTIYF
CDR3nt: TGCGCCAGCAGCCAAGACGGGGTGCCTCGGCATGGAAACACCATATATTTT

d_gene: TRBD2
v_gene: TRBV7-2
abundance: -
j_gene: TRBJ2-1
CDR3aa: CASSSRVAGNNEQFF
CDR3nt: TGTGCCAGCAGCTCCAGGGTAGCGGGTAACAATGAGCAGTTCTTC

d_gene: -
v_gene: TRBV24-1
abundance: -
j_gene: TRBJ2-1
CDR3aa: CAAESSYNEQFF
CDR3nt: TGTGCCGCGGAAAGCTCCTACAATGAGCAGTTCTTC

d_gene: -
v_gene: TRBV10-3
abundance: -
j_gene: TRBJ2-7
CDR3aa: CAISESTRNSYEQYF
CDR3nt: TGTGCCATCAGTGAGTCGACCAGGAACTCCTACGAGCAGTACTTC

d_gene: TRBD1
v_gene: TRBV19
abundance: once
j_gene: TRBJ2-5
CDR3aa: CATGQGRETQYF
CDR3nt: TGTGCCACAGGACAGGGGCGAGAGACCCAGTACTTC

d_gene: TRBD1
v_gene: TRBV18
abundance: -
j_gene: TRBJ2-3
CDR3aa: CASSSGTGGLDTQYF
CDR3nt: TGTGCCAGCTCATCGGGGACAGGGGGCTTAGATACGCAGTATTTT

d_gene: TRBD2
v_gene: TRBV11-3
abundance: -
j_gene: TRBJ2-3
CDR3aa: CASSLDPGLAGGGDTQYF
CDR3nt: TGTGCCAGCAGCTTAGATCCCGGACTAGCGGGGGGGGGAGATACGCAGTATTTT

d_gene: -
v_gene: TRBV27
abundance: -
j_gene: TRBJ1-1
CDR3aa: CASSPGHWDRAFF
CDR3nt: TGTGCCAGCAGTCCGGGACATTGGGATCGAGCTTTCTTT

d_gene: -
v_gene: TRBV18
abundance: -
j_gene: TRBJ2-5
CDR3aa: CASSPEARQETQYF
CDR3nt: TGTGCCAGCTCACCAGAGGCCAGACAAGAGACCCAGTACTTC

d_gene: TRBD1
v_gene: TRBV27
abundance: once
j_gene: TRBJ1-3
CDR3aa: CASSSGQGAGNTIYF
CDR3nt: TGTGCCAGCAGTTCTGGACAGGGGGCTGGAAACACCATATATTTT

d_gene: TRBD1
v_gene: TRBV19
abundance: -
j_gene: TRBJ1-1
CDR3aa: CASSIPGQGTEAFF
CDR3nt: TGTGCCAGTAGTATTCCTGGACAGGGCACTGAAGCTTTCTTT

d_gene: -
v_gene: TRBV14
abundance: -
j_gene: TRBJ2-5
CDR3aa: CASSQGLAGMTQYF
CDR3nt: TGTGCCAGCAGCCAAGGACTGGCAGGGATGACCCAGTACTTC

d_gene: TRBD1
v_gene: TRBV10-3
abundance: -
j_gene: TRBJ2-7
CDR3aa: CAISESGNAGQGSVEQYF
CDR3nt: TGTGCCATCAGTGAGTCAGGGAACGCGGGACAGGGATCCGTCGAGCAGTACTTC

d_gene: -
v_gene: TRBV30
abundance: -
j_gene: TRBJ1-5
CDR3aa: CAWRGRGEGQPQHF
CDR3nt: TGTGCCTGGAGGGGGAGGGGCGAAGGGCAGCCCCAGCATTTT

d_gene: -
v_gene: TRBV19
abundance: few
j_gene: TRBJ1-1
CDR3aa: CASSSQGNTEAFF
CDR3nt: TGTGCCAGTAGTAGTCAGGGAAACACTGAAGCTTTCTTT

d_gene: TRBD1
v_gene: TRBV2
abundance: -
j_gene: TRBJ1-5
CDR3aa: CASSGQGNSNQPQHF
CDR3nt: TGTGCCAGCAGTGGACAGGGCAATAGCAATCAGCCCCAGCATTTT

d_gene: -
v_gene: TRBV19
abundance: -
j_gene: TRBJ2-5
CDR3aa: CASSPTPEGLPQYF
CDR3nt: TGTGCCAGTAGTCCCACTCCCGAGGGTTTGCCCCAGTACTTC

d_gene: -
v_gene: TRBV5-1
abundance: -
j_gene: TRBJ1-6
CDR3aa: CASSLAHSYNSPLHF
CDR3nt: TGCGCCAGCAGCTTGGCCCACAGCTATAATTCACCCCTCCACTTT

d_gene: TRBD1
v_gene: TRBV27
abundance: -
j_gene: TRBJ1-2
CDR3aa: CASRGTAANYGYTF
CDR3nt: TGTGCCAGCAGGGGGACAGCCGCAAACTATGGCTACACCTTC

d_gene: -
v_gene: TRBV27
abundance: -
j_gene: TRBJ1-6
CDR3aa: CASSFRQGHSPLHF
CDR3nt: TGTGCCAGCAGTTTCCGGCAGGGTCATTCACCCCTCCACTTT

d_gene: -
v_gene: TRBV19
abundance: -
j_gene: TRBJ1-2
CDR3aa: CASSLTMDGYTF
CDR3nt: TGTGCCAGTAGTCTTACAATGGATGGCTACACCTTC

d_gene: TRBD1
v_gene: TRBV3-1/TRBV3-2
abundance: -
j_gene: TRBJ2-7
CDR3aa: CASSLTTGQVYEQYF
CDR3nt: TGTGCCAGCAGCCTAACTACGGGACAGGTCTACGAGCAGTACTTC

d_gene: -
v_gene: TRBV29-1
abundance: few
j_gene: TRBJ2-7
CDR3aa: CSVATQVREQYF
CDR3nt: TGCAGCGTGGCGACACAGGTGCGCGAGCAGTACTTC

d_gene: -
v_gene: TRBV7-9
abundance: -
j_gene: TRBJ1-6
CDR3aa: CASSLAGDNSPLHF
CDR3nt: TGTGCCAGCAGCTTAGCGGGAGATAATTCACCCCTCCACTTT

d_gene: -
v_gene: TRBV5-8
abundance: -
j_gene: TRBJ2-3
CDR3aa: CASSLTGTGTDTQYF
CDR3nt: TGTGCCAGCAGCTTGACAGGAACTGGCACAGATACGCAGTATTTT

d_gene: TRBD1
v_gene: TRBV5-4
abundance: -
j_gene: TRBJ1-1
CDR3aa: CASSPGQAVTEAFF
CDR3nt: TGTGCCAGCAGCCCTGGACAGGCCGTCACTGAAGCTTTCTTT

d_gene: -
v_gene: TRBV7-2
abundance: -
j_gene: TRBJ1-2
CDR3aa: CASSFRTNGYTF
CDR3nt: TGTGCCAGCAGCTTCCGGACTAATGGCTACACCTTC

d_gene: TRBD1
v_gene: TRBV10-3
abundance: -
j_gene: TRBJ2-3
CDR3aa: CAISGGQGTDTQYF
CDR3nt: TGTGCCATCAGTGGGGGACAGGGAACAGATACGCAGTATTTT

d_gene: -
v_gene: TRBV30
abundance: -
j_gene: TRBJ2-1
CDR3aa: CAWNRDSPNEQFF
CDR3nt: TGTGCCTGGAATAGGGACTCGCCCAATGAGCAGTTCTTC

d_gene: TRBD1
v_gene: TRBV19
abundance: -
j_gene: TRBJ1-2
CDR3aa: CASSLKGQNYGYTF
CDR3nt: TGTGCCAGTAGTCTGAAGGGACAGAACTATGGCTACACCTTC

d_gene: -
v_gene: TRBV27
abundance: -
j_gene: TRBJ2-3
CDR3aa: CASSTTSTDTQYF
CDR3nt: TGTGCCAGCAGTACCACTAGCACAGATACGCAGTATTTT

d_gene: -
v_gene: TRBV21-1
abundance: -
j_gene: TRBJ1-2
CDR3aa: CAPQFRGGDGYTF
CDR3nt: TGTGCCCCGCAATTCCGAGGGGGGGATGGCTACACCTTC

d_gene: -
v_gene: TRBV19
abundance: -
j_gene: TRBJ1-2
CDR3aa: CASTQSGTDNYGYTF
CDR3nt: TGTGCCAGTACGCAAAGCGGGACGGACAACTATGGCTACACCTTC